This T cell receptor beta chain was recorded in a study of blood T cells in healthy people across ages. The study's findings and limits: Older individuals had lower TCR beta diversity per million T cells (the decline was roughly linear). There were more naive CD4+ cells and higher diversity in long-lived donors than in aged donors. Diversity estimated from one million T cells was considered an underestimate. Any changes in expanded clonotypes were possibly confounded, as donor CMV status remained unknown.

This clonotype was seen a few times. What it binds is unknown. PCR was performed a second time for about 7 to 12 cycles using a sample-barcoded 5' primer and a J-beta primer mix. TCRdb passed the 5' RACE reads through MiXCR, listing each CDR3 protein once. The profile covers 700,000 or so distinct CDR3 sequences, with 22% appearing a single time and around a fifth taken by the ten largest. The sequence was obtained from a man in his 70s in good health. What was sequenced was blood.

Here the CDR3 reads CAISDGSGTGDGYTF. The DNA for the CDR3 is TGTGCCATCAGTGACGGCTCCGGGACAGGGGATGGCTACACCTTC. The rearrangement uses TRBV10-3 and TRBJ1-2; TRBD1 matches at 10 bases. CDR1 ENHRY and CDR2 SYGVKD come from the germline V gene. V trimming: 3 bases; J trimming: 6 bases; junction bases outside the gene matches: 7. The CDR3 sequence is 15 residues long.